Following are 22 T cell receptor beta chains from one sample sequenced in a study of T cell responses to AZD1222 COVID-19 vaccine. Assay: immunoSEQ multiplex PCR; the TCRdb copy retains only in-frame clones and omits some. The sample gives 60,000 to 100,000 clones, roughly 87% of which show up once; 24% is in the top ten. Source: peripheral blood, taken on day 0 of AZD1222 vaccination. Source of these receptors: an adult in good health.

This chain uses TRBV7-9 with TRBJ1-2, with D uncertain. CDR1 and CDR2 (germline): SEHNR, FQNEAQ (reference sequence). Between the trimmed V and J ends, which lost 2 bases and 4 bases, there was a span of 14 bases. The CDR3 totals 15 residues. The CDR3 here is CASSLSQAALYGYTF. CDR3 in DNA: TGTGCCAGCAGCTTATCTCAAGCTGCCCTCTATGGCTACACCTTC.

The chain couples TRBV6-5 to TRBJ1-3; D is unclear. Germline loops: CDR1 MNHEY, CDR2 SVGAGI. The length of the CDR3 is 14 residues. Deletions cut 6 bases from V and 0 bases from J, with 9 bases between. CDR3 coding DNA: TGTGCCAGCAGGGACCTGTTCTCTGGAAACACCATATATTTT. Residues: CASRDLFSGNTIYF.

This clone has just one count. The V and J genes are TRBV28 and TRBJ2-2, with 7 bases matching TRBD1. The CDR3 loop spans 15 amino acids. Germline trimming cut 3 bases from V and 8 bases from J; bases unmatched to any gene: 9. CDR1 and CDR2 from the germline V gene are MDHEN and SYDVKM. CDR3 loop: CASSFPLGGQGELFF. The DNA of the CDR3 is TGTGCCAGCAGTTTCCCTCTAGGGGGCCAGGGGGAGCTGTTTTTT.

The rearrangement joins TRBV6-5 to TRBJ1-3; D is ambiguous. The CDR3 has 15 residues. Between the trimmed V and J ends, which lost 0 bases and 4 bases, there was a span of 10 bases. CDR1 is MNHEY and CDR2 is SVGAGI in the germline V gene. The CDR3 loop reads CASSYSWVVGNTIYF. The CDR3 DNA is TGTGCCAGCAGTTACTCGTGGGTGGTAGGAAACACCATATATTTT.

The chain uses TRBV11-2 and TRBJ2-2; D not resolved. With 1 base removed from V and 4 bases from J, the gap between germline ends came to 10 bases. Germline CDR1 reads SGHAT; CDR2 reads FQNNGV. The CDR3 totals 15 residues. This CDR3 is CASSLVSEITGELFF. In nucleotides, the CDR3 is TGTGCCAGCAGCTTAGTTTCCGAGATCACCGGGGAGCTGTTTTTT.

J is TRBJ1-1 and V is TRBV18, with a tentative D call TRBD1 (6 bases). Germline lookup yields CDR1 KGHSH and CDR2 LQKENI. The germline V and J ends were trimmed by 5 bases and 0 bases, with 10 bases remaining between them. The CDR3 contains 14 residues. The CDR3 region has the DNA TGTGCCAGCTCAGTGACAGGTATGAACACTGAAGCTTTCTTT. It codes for CASSVTGMNTEAFF.

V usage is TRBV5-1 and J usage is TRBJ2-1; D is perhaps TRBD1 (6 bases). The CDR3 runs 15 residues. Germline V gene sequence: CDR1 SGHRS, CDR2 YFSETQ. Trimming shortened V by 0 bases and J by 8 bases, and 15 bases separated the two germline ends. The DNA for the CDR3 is TGCGCCAGCAGCTTGGGGGGCACAGGGTCACATGAGCAGTTCTTC. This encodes CASSLGGTGSHEQFF.

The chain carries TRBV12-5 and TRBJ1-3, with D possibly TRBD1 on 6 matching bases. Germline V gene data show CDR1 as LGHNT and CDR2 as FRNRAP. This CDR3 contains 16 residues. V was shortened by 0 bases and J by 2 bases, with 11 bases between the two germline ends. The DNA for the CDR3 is TGTGCTAGTGGTTTGGTACACGGGGGCCCTGGAAACACCATATATTTT. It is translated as CASGLVHGGPGNTIYF.

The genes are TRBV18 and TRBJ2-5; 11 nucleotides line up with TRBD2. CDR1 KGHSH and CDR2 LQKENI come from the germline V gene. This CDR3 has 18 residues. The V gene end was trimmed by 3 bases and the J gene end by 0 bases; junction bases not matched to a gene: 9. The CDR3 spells CASSPAGTSGVYQETQYF. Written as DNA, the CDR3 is TGTGCCAGCTCACCGGCCGGGACTAGCGGTGTGTACCAAGAGACCCAGTACTTC.

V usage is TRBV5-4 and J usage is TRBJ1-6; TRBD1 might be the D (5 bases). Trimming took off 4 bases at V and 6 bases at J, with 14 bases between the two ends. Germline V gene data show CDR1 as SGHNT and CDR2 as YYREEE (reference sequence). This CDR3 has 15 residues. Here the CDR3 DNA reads TGTGCCAGCAGCAAAGGAGGGGATGTTAATTCACCCCTCCACTTT. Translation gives CASSKGGDVNSPLHF.

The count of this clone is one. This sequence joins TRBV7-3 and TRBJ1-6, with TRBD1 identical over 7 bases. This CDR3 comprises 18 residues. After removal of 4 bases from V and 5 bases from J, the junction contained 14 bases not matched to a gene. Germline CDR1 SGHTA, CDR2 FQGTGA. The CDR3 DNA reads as TGTGCCAGCAGCTCCCAGGGGGGGAAGGAAAATCATAATTCACCCCTCCACTTT. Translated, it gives CASSSQGGKENHNSPLHF.

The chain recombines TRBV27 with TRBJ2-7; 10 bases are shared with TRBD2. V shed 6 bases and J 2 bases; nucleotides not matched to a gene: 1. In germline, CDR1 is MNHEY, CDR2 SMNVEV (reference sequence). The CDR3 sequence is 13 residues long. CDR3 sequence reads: CASRLAGTYEQYF. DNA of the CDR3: TGTGCCAGCAGACTAGCGGGAACCTACGAGCAGTACTTC.

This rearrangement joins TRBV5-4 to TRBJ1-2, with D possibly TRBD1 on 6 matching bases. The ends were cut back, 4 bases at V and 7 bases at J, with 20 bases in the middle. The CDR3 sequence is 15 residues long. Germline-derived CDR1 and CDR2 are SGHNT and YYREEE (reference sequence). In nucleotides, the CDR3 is TGTGCCAGCAGCGCAAATCCCGGGGGGGCGGCTGGCTACACCTTC. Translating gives CASSANPGGAAGYTF.

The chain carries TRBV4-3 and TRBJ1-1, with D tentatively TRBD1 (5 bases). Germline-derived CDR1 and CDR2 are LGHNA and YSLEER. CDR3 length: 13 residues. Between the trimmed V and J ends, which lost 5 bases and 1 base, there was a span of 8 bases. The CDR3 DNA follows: TGCGCCAGCAGCTACGACAGGAACACTGAAGCTTTCTTT. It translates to CASSYDRNTEAFF.

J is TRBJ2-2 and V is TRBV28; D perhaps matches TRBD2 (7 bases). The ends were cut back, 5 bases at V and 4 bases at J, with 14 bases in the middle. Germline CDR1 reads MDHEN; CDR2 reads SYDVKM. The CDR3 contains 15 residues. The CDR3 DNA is TGTGCCAGCAGTCCTACAGGGAGGGGCACCGGGGAGCTGTTTTTT. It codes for CASSPTGRGTGELFF.

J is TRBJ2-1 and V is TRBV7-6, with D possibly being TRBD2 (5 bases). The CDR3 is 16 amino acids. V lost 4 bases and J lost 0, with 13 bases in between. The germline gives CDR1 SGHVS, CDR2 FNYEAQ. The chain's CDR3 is CASSSYSETSYNEQFF. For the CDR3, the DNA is TGTGCCAGCAGCTCCTATAGCGAAACCTCCTACAATGAGCAGTTCTTC.

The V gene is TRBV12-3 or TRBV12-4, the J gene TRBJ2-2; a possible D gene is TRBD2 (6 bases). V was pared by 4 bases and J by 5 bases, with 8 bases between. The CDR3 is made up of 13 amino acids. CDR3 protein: CASSWRETGELFF. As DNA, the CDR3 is TGTGCCAGCAGTTGGCGGGAAACCGGGGAGCTGTTTTTT.

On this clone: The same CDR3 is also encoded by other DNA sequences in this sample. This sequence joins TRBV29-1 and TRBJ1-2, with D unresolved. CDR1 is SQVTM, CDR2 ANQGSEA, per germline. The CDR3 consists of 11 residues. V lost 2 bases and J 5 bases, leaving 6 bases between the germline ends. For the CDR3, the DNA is TGCAGCGTTGAAAGTTCATATGGCTACACCTTC. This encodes CSVESSYGYTF.

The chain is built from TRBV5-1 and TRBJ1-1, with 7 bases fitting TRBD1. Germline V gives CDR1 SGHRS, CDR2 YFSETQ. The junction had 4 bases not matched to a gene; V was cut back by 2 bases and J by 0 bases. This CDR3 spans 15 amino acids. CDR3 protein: CASSFTTGLNTEAFF. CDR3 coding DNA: TGCGCCAGCAGCTTTACGACAGGGCTGAACACTGAAGCTTTCTTT.

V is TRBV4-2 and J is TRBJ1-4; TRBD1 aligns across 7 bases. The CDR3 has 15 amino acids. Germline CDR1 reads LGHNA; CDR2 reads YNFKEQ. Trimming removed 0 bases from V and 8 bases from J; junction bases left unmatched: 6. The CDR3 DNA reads TGTGCCAGCAGCCAAGATCGAGGACAGGCAGAAAAACTGTTTTTT. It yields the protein CASSQDRGQAEKLFF.

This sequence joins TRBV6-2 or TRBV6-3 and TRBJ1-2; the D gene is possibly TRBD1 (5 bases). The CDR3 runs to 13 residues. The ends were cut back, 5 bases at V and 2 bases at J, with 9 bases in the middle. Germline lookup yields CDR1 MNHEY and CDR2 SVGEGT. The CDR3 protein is CASSERDNYGYTF. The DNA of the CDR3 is TGTGCCAGCAGTGAGCGGGACAACTATGGCTACACCTTC.

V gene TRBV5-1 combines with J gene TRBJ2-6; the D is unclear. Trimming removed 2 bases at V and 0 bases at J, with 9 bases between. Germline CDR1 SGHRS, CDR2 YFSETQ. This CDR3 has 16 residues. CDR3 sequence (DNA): TGCGCCAGCAGCTTCAACGCAGACTCTGGGGCCAACGTCCTGACTTTC. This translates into CASSFNADSGANVLTF.